The rows below give T cell receptor beta chains drawn from one sample of a study of beta chain features in type 1 diabetes. Sequenced by immunoSEQ multiplex PCR; TCRdb stores in-frame clones only, minus some. The table has 250,000 or so clones, 25% to 30% seen once; the top ten hold 4%. Sequencing was done on a sample of central memory CD4+ T cells from blood. The source of these receptors is a young man in good health. The CDR3 runs from the conserved cysteine through the conserved F or W. The D gene is left open where the match is weak. Part of the rows lack a size; the others show once, few, many or a class for expanded clones.

cdr3_nt cdr3_aa j_call clone_size v_call d_call
TGTGCCAGCAGTTACTCCGCCGCGCCACCAGAGCAGTACTTC CASSYSAAPPEQYF TRBJ2-7 - TRBV6-5 -
TGTGCCGCTGGCGAAAACACCATATATTTT CAAGENTIYF TRBJ1-3 many TRBV10-3 -
TGTGCCAGCAGCACCACCCAGGGGGATTACAATGAGCAGTTCTTC CASSTTQGDYNEQFF TRBJ2-1 few TRBV6-6 TRBD1
TGCAGCGTTGAAGAGCCGGCTAGCGGGAGCTCCTACAATGAGCAGTTCTTC CSVEEPASGSSYNEQFF TRBJ2-1 - TRBV29-1 TRBD2
TGTGCCAGCAGTGACCTAGCGGGAAACACAGATACGCAGTATTTT CASSDLAGNTDTQYF TRBJ2-3 - TRBV2 TRBD2
TGTGCCTGGAGTGTACGGCGGGGCGGAGGGGAGACCCAGTACTTC CAWSVRRGGGETQYF TRBJ2-5 many TRBV30 -
TGTGCCAGCAGCTTGACCGGGCCCACAGATACGCAGTATTTT CASSLTGPTDTQYF TRBJ2-3 - TRBV7-9 -
TGTGCCAGCAGCAGGGGGCCCGAAGCTAACTATGGCTACACCTTC CASSRGPEANYGYTF TRBJ1-2 few TRBV27 TRBD1
TGTGCCAGCAGCCCAACGGTGGGGGATGAGCAGTTCTTC CASSPTVGDEQFF TRBJ2-1 - TRBV7-8 -
TGTGCCAGCTCACCAGAACAGGCGGGCAATCAGCCCCAGCATTTT CASSPEQAGNQPQHF TRBJ1-5 few TRBV18 -
TGTGCCAGCAGCTTGGAACGCGGCCGGGGTGAGCAGTTCTTC CASSLERGRGEQFF TRBJ2-1 many TRBV5-4 -
TGTGCCTGGAGTGTTTGGGGGAACTCTGGAAACACCATATATTTT CAWSVWGNSGNTIYF TRBJ1-3 - TRBV30 -
TGTGCCAGCAGCCCTAGAAAGGGGGAGGTGAAAGAGACCCAGTACTTC CASSPRKGEVKETQYF TRBJ2-5 few TRBV11-2 -
TGTGCCAGTGGGCCCTCGGAATTCGACAAAAACATTCAGTACTTC CASGPSEFDKNIQYF TRBJ2-4 - TRBV19 -
TGTGCCAGCAGGGATAACAGGGGTTCGGGGGAGCTGTTTTTT CASRDNRGSGELFF TRBJ2-2 - TRBV2 TRBD1
TGTGCCAGCAGCTTAGGGGACTCATCTGAGCGCAGCCAAGAGACCCAGTACTTC CASSLGDSSERSQETQYF TRBJ2-5 few TRBV7-8 -
TGTGCCAGCAGCCTGGGACTAGCGACCCAAGAGACCCAGTACTTC CASSLGLATQETQYF TRBJ2-5 many TRBV7-2 TRBD2
TGTGCCAGCAGTGTCACCTACGAGCAGTACTTC CASSVTYEQYF TRBJ2-7 - TRBV2 -
TGTGCCAGCACTGACCGACAGACTGAAGCTTTCTTT CASTDRQTEAFF TRBJ1-1 few TRBV6-1 -
TGCAGCGCCAGGACAGGGATGTCCTACGAGCAGTACTTC CSARTGMSYEQYF TRBJ2-7 few TRBV29-1 TRBD1
TGTGCCAGCAGCTTTCTTGAGGGAGGAACCGGGGAGCTGTTTTTT CASSFLEGGTGELFF TRBJ2-2 - TRBV7-2 -
TGTGCTAGTGCCCCTGACAGGGGGCCCTACGAGCAGTACTTC CASAPDRGPYEQYF TRBJ2-7 - TRBV12-5 TRBD1
TGTGCCAGCAAGCTAGCGGAATCCTACAATGAGCAGTTCTTC CASKLAESYNEQFF TRBJ2-1 - TRBV6-5 TRBD2